This is a list of T cell receptor beta chains from one sample in a study of blood T cell repertoires in COVID-19. TCRdb's copy holds only in-frame clones and misses some; the assay was immunoSEQ multiplex PCR. Of about 190,000 clones listed, 70% to 90% are singletons. The sample taken for sequencing was peripheral blood. These receptors all come from a woman aged 70-85 years with active or convalescent COVID-19. CDR3s include the opening cysteine and the closing phenylalanine or tryptophan. The D gene is left open where the match is weak. Expanded clones get a size class; other rows say once, few or many, or leave the size out.

D gene: .; clone size: .; J gene: TRBJ2-3; V gene: TRBV7-3; CDR3 protein: CASSLGRGGITDTQYF; CDR3 DNA: TGTGCCAGCAGCTTAGGTCGTGGGGGGATCACAGATACGCAGTATTTT
D gene: .; clone size: .; J gene: TRBJ1-2; V gene: TRBV19; CDR3 protein: CASSIPGNGYTF; CDR3 DNA: TGTGCCAGTAGTATCCCAGGGAATGGCTACACCTTC
D gene: .; clone size: .; J gene: TRBJ2-1; V gene: TRBV6-5; CDR3 protein: CASSPFGRNEQFF; CDR3 DNA: TGTGCCAGCAGTCCCTTTGGGCGCAATGAGCAGTTCTTC
D gene: TRBD1; clone size: .; J gene: TRBJ2-7; V gene: TRBV11-2; CDR3 protein: CASSLRGTGGSSYEQYF; CDR3 DNA: TGTGCCAGCAGCCTTCGCGGGACAGGGGGATCCTCCTACGAGCAGTACTTC
D gene: TRBD2; clone size: .; J gene: TRBJ2-1; V gene: TRBV28; CDR3 protein: CASSKGGRANNEQFF; CDR3 DNA: TGTGCCAGCAGTAAGGGCGGGAGGGCCAACAATGAGCAGTTCTTC
D gene: .; clone size: .; J gene: TRBJ2-5; V gene: TRBV5-1; CDR3 protein: CASSSFVSPETQYF; CDR3 DNA: TGCGCCAGCAGCTCTTTCGTCTCTCCAGAGACCCAGTACTTC
D gene: TRBD1; clone size: .; J gene: TRBJ2-2; V gene: TRBV11-2; CDR3 protein: CASSLQQGVGTGELFF; CDR3 DNA: TGTGCCAGCAGCTTACAACAGGGGGTCGGCACCGGGGAGCTGTTTTTT
D gene: .; clone size: many; J gene: TRBJ2-3; V gene: TRBV18; CDR3 protein: CASSRPLADTQYF; CDR3 DNA: TGTGCCAGCTCGCGACCTCTAGCGGATACGCAGTATTTT
D gene: .; clone size: .; J gene: TRBJ1-1; V gene: TRBV30; CDR3 protein: CAWSVWGGKRNTGKGNTEAFF; CDR3 DNA: TGTGCCTGGAGTGTTTGGGGGGGAAAGAGGAACACAGGGAAGGGTAACACTGAAGCTTTCTTT
D gene: TRBD1; clone size: .; J gene: TRBJ2-1; V gene: TRBV28; CDR3 protein: CASSWGQGNEQFF; CDR3 DNA: TGTGCCAGCAGTTGGGGACAGGGGAATGAGCAGTTCTTC
D gene: TRBD1; clone size: .; J gene: TRBJ2-5; V gene: TRBV6-5; CDR3 protein: CASSSSPGGVTQYF; CDR3 DNA: TGTGCCAGCAGCTCATCGCCAGGGGGTGTGACCCAGTACTTC
D gene: .; clone size: .; J gene: TRBJ2-2; V gene: TRBV7-2; CDR3 protein: CASSWQGGTGELFF; CDR3 DNA: TGTGCCAGCAGCTGGCAGGGCGGCACCGGGGAGCTGTTTTTT
D gene: .; clone size: .; J gene: TRBJ2-7; V gene: TRBV6-1; CDR3 protein: CASSETPGLGTYEQYF; CDR3 DNA: TGTGCCAGCAGTGAAACGCCGGGACTGGGGACCTACGAGCAGTACTTC
D gene: .; clone size: .; J gene: TRBJ1-4; V gene: TRBV5-1; CDR3 protein: CASSLQGREKLFF; CDR3 DNA: TGCGCCAGCAGTCTTCAGGGTCGGGAAAAACTGTTTTTT
D gene: .; clone size: .; J gene: TRBJ2-3; V gene: TRBV6-6; CDR3 protein: CASNPGTDTQYF; CDR3 DNA: TGTGCCAGCAACCCAGGCACCGATACGCAGTATTTT
D gene: TRBD2; clone size: .; J gene: TRBJ2-1; V gene: TRBV28; CDR3 protein: CASRSFAGTSSNEQFF; CDR3 DNA: TGTGCCAGCAGGTCCTTCGCCGGGACTAGCTCCAATGAACAGTTCTTC
D gene: .; clone size: .; J gene: TRBJ1-2; V gene: TRBV12-3/TRBV12-4; CDR3 protein: CASTADGGGYTF; CDR3 DNA: TGTGCCAGCACCGCGGACGGCGGGGGCTACACCTTC
D gene: .; clone size: .; J gene: TRBJ2-7; V gene: TRBV4-1; CDR3 protein: CASSQLQGGYEQYF; CDR3 DNA: TGCGCCAGCAGCCAACTACAGGGTGGCTACGAGCAGTACTTC
D gene: .; clone size: .; J gene: TRBJ2-1; V gene: TRBV18; CDR3 protein: CASSPTGDYNEQFF; CDR3 DNA: TGTGCCAGCTCACCGACAGGCGACTACAATGAGCAGTTCTTC
D gene: TRBD2; clone size: .; J gene: TRBJ2-7; V gene: TRBV11-2; CDR3 protein: CASSSSWTSGSSSYEQYF; CDR3 DNA: TGTGCCAGCAGCTCATCGTGGACTAGCGGGTCGAGCTCCTACGAGCAGTACTTC
D gene: .; clone size: .; J gene: TRBJ1-2; V gene: TRBV6-1; CDR3 protein: CASSESLGRVYGYTF; CDR3 DNA: TGTGCCAGCAGTGAATCCTTGGGGCGAGTCTATGGCTACACCTTC
D gene: TRBD2; clone size: .; J gene: TRBJ2-3; V gene: TRBV5-4; CDR3 protein: CASSLHLAGTDTQYF; CDR3 DNA: TGTGCCAGCAGCTTGCATCTAGCGGGCACAGATACGCAGTATTTT
D gene: .; clone size: .; J gene: TRBJ2-1; V gene: TRBV18; CDR3 protein: CASSPGLTGNEQFF; CDR3 DNA: TGTGCCAGCTCCCCGGGACTCACGGGCAATGAGCAGTTCTTC
D gene: TRBD2; clone size: few; J gene: TRBJ2-1; V gene: TRBV30; CDR3 protein: CAWSVEASGRQFF; CDR3 DNA: TGTGCCTGGAGTGTAGAAGCTAGCGGGAGGCAGTTCTTC
D gene: .; clone size: .; J gene: TRBJ2-1; V gene: TRBV5-1; CDR3 protein: CASSGGMRDNEQFF; CDR3 DNA: TGCGCCAGCAGCGGCGGAATGAGGGACAATGAGCAGTTCTTC
D gene: TRBD2; clone size: .; J gene: TRBJ2-1; V gene: TRBV11-3; CDR3 protein: CASSLVLAGSSYNEQFF; CDR3 DNA: TGTGCCAGCAGCTTAGTCTTAGCGGGATCTTCCTACAATGAGCAGTTCTTC
D gene: TRBD1; clone size: .; J gene: TRBJ2-7; V gene: TRBV6-5; CDR3 protein: CASITGTGSYEQYF; CDR3 DNA: TGTGCCAGCATTACCGGGACAGGGTCCTACGAGCAGTACTTC
D gene: .; clone size: .; J gene: TRBJ1-1; V gene: TRBV12-3/TRBV12-4; CDR3 protein: CASSFGGPNKAFF; CDR3 DNA: TGTGCCAGCAGTTTCGGGGGACCCAACAAAGCTTTCTTT
D gene: .; clone size: .; J gene: TRBJ1-1; V gene: TRBV6-5; CDR3 protein: CASSYSFRFEDTEAFF; CDR3 DNA: TGTGCCAGCAGTTACTCGTTTCGGTTTGAGGACACTGAAGCTTTCTTT
D gene: TRBD1; clone size: .; J gene: TRBJ2-7; V gene: TRBV6-5; CDR3 protein: CASSRDRGFEQYF; CDR3 DNA: TGTGCCAGCAGCCGGGACAGGGGTTTCGAGCAGTACTTC
D gene: TRBD2; clone size: .; J gene: TRBJ2-2; V gene: TRBV7-9; CDR3 protein: CASSLGLAATGELFF; CDR3 DNA: TGTGCCAGCAGCTTAGGACTAGCGGCAACCGGGGAGCTGTTTTTT
D gene: TRBD1; clone size: .; J gene: TRBJ1-5; V gene: TRBV2; CDR3 protein: CASSEGTGGQPQHF; CDR3 DNA: TGTGCCAGCAGTGAAGGGACAGGGGGCCAGCCCCAGCATTTT
D gene: TRBD2; clone size: once; J gene: TRBJ2-3; V gene: TRBV28; CDR3 protein: CASRLAGPSTDTQYF; CDR3 DNA: TGTGCCAGCAGACTAGCGGGACCTAGCACAGATACGCAGTATTTT
D gene: TRBD2; clone size: few; J gene: TRBJ2-1; V gene: TRBV9; CDR3 protein: CASSVIAGGRNEQFF; CDR3 DNA: TGTGCCAGCAGCGTAATAGCGGGAGGCCGCAATGAGCAGTTCTTC
D gene: .; clone size: .; J gene: TRBJ1-1; V gene: TRBV20-1; CDR3 protein: CSASLGSGAFF; CDR3 DNA: TGCAGTGCTAGTTTGGGCAGTGGGGCTTTCTTT
D gene: TRBD2; clone size: .; J gene: TRBJ2-1; V gene: TRBV20-1; CDR3 protein: CSASTGGLYNEQFF; CDR3 DNA: TGCAGTGCTAGTACGGGAGGGCTGTACAATGAGCAGTTCTTC
D gene: TRBD2; clone size: .; J gene: TRBJ2-5; V gene: TRBV27; CDR3 protein: CASSLGGPSGIQETQYF; CDR3 DNA: TGTGCCAGCAGTTTAGGAGGGCCTAGCGGGATTCAAGAGACCCAGTACTTC
D gene: TRBD1; clone size: once; J gene: TRBJ1-2; V gene: TRBV9; CDR3 protein: CASSVAGTGGLYGYTF; CDR3 DNA: TGTGCCAGCAGCGTCGCCGGGACAGGGGGCCTCTATGGCTACACCTTC
D gene: .; clone size: .; J gene: TRBJ2-3; V gene: TRBV7-3; CDR3 protein: CASSHLAPPTDTQYF; CDR3 DNA: TGTGCCAGCAGCCATTTAGCTCCCCCCACAGATACGCAGTATTTT
D gene: TRBD2; clone size: .; J gene: TRBJ2-3; V gene: TRBV7-9; CDR3 protein: CASSLGIAGPDTQYF; CDR3 DNA: TGTGCCAGCAGCTTAGGTATAGCGGGCCCAGATACGCAGTATTTT
D gene: TRBD1; clone size: .; J gene: TRBJ1-5; V gene: TRBV6-5; CDR3 protein: CASSYTGGGNQPQHF; CDR3 DNA: TGTGCCAGCAGTTACACAGGGGGAGGCAATCAGCCCCAGCATTTT
D gene: TRBD2; clone size: .; J gene: TRBJ2-5; V gene: TRBV5-1; CDR3 protein: CASSPQRERMEEETQYF; CDR3 DNA: TGCGCCAGCAGCCCCCAGCGGGAGCGGATGGAAGAAGAGACCCAGTACTTC
D gene: .; clone size: .; J gene: TRBJ1-2; V gene: TRBV9; CDR3 protein: CASSALTGGRRTF; CDR3 DNA: TGTGCCAGCAGCGCCCTGACAGGCGGACGGCGCACCTTC